Reported below is one T cell receptor (beta chain). This sample stems from a study of blood T cell repertoires in COVID-19. Authors' data handling: Amplification from reference gene primers served as the basis for estimated nucleated cell counts. Using immunoSEQ multiplex PCR, the repertoire was profiled, and TCRdb retains in-frame clones only, with some absent. That table gives V, J and clone size, and the DNA gave D and trimming. There are about 300,000 clones in the sample; roughly nine tenths occur only once, and 4.5% to 7% lies in the top ten. V lost 2 bases, J lost 11 bases, and 10 bases stayed unmatched. The length of the CDR3 is 14 residues. In germline, CDR1 is MNHNS, CDR2 SASEGT.

Sequencing was carried out using PBMCs or T cells enriched from blood (not recorded which). The TCR sequence derives from a woman aged 25-40 years who had recovered from COVID-19. The chain joins TRBV6-1 to TRBJ1-1; 8 bases map to TRBD1. This CDR3 reads CASSETGQEIRAFF. Here the CDR3 DNA reads TGTGCCAGCAGTGAAACGGGACAGGAGATTAGGGCTTTCTTT.